This TCR beta chain was retrieved from a study of TIL therapy for anti-PD-1-resistant metastatic lung cancer. Sequencing used immunoSEQ v3. Survey-level samples got 2 million or so read pairs; deep-level samples got about 4.5-6.5 million. Measured with immunoSEQ multiplex PCR; TCRdb has only the in-frame clones, and not every one. This sample has around 59,000 clones, with 69% found just once. The germline V gene encodes CDR1 MNHNY and CDR2 SVGAGI (reference sequence). This CDR3 is 14 amino acids long. V shed 4 bases and J shed 2 bases, with 12 bases lying between them. Time point of the sample: pre-treatment sample, taken before nivolumab and TIL therapy.

The receptor comes from a person aged 25 to 85 with non-small cell lung cancer. The chain employs TRBV6-6 and TRBJ2-7; D possibly corresponds to TRBD2 (6 bases). Sequencing used blood, obtained at baseline. CDR3 in amino acids: CASSWAEGPYEQYF. The CDR3 DNA reads as TGTGCCAGCAGTTGGGCGGAGGGGCCCTACGAGCAGTACTTC.